This TCR beta chain was sequenced during a study of CD8 T cells in Susac syndrome. Sequencing of TCR beta was performed on blood CD8+ T cells and on blood CD4+ T cells. TEMRA cells underwent FACS enrichment and CD8+ and CD4+ T cells underwent negative isolation. A quantity of about 0.5 to 1 ug RNA underwent reverse transcription using random hexamers. Amplification of TCR beta CDR3 was carried out by immunoSEQ multiplex PCR, which covered 54 Vbeta and 13 Jbeta segments. TCRdb re-derived calls from the immunoSEQ multiplex PCR reads in MiXCR, one entry per CDR3 protein. The repertoire includes about 300,000 distinct CDR3 sequences, 85% of them detected once, and 0.21% sits in the top ten. Findings and caveats of the study: The study conceded that relatively few individuals underwent its TCR sequencing and HLA analysis.

V was clipped by 6 bases and J by 8 bases; unmatched bases: 15. The CDR3 is 18 residues long. Germline CDR1 is SGHRS and CDR2 is YFSETQ. For this clonotype: Its antigen is still unknown.

Sequencing was performed on CD8+ T cells from PBMCs. The J gene is TRBJ2-1, the V gene TRBV5-1, with TRBD2 matching 15 bases. The source is a human donor with multiple sclerosis. Written as DNA, the CDR3 is TGCGCCAGCACCCTTACACCCACGGGACTAGCGGGAGGCGATGAGCAGTTCTTC. Amino acid sequence: CASTLTPTGLAGGDEQFF.